This TCR beta chain originates from a study of T cells after yellow fever vaccination. TCRdb used MiXCR to reprocess the 5' RACE reads, holding one entry per CDR3 protein. The sample holds 99,000 or so distinct CDR3 sequences, under 6.5% seen once. The germline CDR1 and CDR2 sequences are SGHAT and FQNNGV. Trimming removed 0 bases from V and 0 bases from J; junction bases left unmatched: 11. This CDR3 has 19 amino acids. Sample: CD8+ T cells sorted from PBMCs, taken 10 days after the yellow fever booster vaccination. V gene TRBV11-2 combines with J gene TRBJ2-5; 9 bases are shared with TRBD1. The receptor was isolated from a man in his late teens or twenties who received the YFV17D yellow fever vaccine. CDR3 protein: CASSLDLTGGAYNQETQYF. CDR3 DNA: TGTGCCAGCAGCTTAGATCTTACAGGGGGCGCTTATAACCAAGAGACCCAGTACTTC.